Listed below are T cell receptor beta chains from one sample, sequenced in a study of blood T cell repertoires in COVID-19. Libraries were prepared by immunoSEQ multiplex PCR; TCRdb keeps only in-frame clonotypes and omits some of them. The profile shows roughly 100,000 clones, about 90% of them singletons. Sequenced sample: peripheral blood. The source is a woman in her thirties with acute or convalescent COVID-19. CDR3s include the opening cysteine and the closing phenylalanine or tryptophan. Each record gives: D gene, V gene, J gene, clone size, CDR3 protein, CDR3 DNA. D genes are given only for firm matches. Size is stated for part of the rows, as once, few or many counts, or as a class when the clone is expanded.

TRBD1	TRBV18	TRBJ1-6	once	CASSLRGSDSPLHF	TGTGCCAGCTCCCTCAGGGGGTCAGATTCACCCCTCCACTTT
TRBD1	TRBV4-2	TRBJ2-2	few	CASSQSDRGDTGELFF	TGTGCCAGCAGCCAGTCGGACAGGGGAGACACCGGGGAGCTGTTTTTT
TRBD1	TRBV7-6	TRBJ1-1	few	CASSPRTGLNTEAFF	TGTGCCAGCAGCCCCCGGACAGGGCTTAACACTGAAGCTTTCTTT
TRBD2	TRBV5-1	TRBJ2-3	NA	CASSPIAGGPLDTQYF	TGCGCCAGCAGCCCCATAGCGGGGGGGCCCCTCGATACGCAGTATTTT
NA	TRBV6-5	TRBJ1-4	few	CASRIGLTNEKLFF	TGTGCCAGCAGGATCGGGTTAACTAATGAAAAACTGTTTTTT
NA	TRBV9	TRBJ1-2	NA	CASSVGQTFNYGYTF	TGTGCCAGCAGCGTAGGTCAGACTTTTAACTATGGCTACACCTTC
TRBD1	TRBV5-1	TRBJ1-2	few	CASSSRRGTGREDGYTF	TGCGCCAGCAGCTCAAGGCGCGGGACAGGGAGGGAGGATGGCTACACCTTC
TRBD1	TRBV19	TRBJ1-2	NA	CASSLGQGDGYTF	TGTGCCAGTAGTCTAGGACAGGGCGATGGCTACACCTTC
NA	TRBV10-3	TRBJ2-1	NA	CAISPTSPNEQFF	TGTGCCATCAGCCCGACTAGTCCCAATGAGCAGTTCTTC
NA	TRBV7-3	TRBJ2-1	once	CASSPRGAGYNEQFF	TGTGCCAGCAGCCCCCGTGGGGCCGGATACAATGAGCAGTTCTTC
NA	TRBV28	TRBJ2-3	NA	CASTRDSTDTQYF	TGTGCCAGCACCAGGGATAGCACAGATACGCAGTATTTT
TRBD2	TRBV4-1	TRBJ2-1	NA	CASSPLAGGYNEQFF	TGCGCCAGCAGCCCTCTAGCGGGGGGTTACAATGAGCAGTTCTTC
NA	TRBV28	TRBJ2-7	NA	CASSLQGGEQYF	TGTGCCAGCAGTTTACAGGGGGGCGAGCAGTACTTC
TRBD1	TRBV11-1	TRBJ1-2	NA	CASSSRDRGNYGYTF	TGTGCCAGCAGCTCCCGGGACAGGGGAAACTATGGCTACACCTTC
NA	TRBV3-1/TRBV3-2	TRBJ1-3	NA	CASTPGAGTHSGNTIYF	TGTGCCAGCACCCCAGGGGCAGGGACCCACTCTGGAAACACCATATATTTT
TRBD1	TRBV10-3	TRBJ1-5	NA	CAISDPDRGSNQPQHF	TGTGCCATCAGTGATCCCGACAGGGGTTCCAATCAGCCCCAGCATTTT
TRBD1	TRBV12-5	TRBJ1-2	NA	CASVPGQGGSGYTF	TGTGCTAGTGTCCCCGGACAGGGGGGCTCTGGCTACACCTTC
NA	TRBV25-1	TRBJ1-1	NA	CASSGDPSVGVGAFF	TGTGCCAGCAGTGGAGATCCCTCAGTCGGGGTAGGGGCTTTCTTT
TRBD1	TRBV10-1	TRBJ2-3	NA	CASSDTGGAGTDTQYF	TGCGCCAGCAGTGATACAGGGGGCGCCGGGACAGATACGCAGTATTTT
NA	TRBV7-2	TRBJ1-3	NA	CASSYRAISSGNTIYF	TGTGCCAGCAGCTACAGGGCCATCAGCTCTGGAAACACCATATATTTT
NA	TRBV5-6	TRBJ1-2	NA	CASRTYRLPNYGYTF	TGTGCCAGCAGAACTTACAGGCTTCCGAACTATGGCTACACCTTC
NA	TRBV19	TRBJ1-2	NA	CASSIQGTGGYGYTF	TGTGCCAGTAGTATCCAAGGCACCGGGGGTTATGGCTACACCTTC
TRBD2	TRBV24-1	TRBJ2-3	NA	CATSEGTSGGADDTQYF	TGTGCCACCAGTGAGGGGACTAGCGGGGGGGCAGATGATACGCAGTATTTT
TRBD1	TRBV28	TRBJ1-4	once	CASAGQGTEKLFF	TGTGCCTCGGCGGGACAGGGTACTGAAAAACTGTTTTTT
TRBD2	TRBV28	TRBJ2-7	NA	CASSLASGAFEQYF	TGTGCCAGCAGCCTGGCTAGCGGGGCCTTCGAGCAGTACTTC
TRBD1	TRBV27	TRBJ2-7	NA	CASSFRDRGLALAYEQYF	TGTGCCAGCAGTTTTCGGGACAGGGGTCTCGCTTTGGCCTACGAGCAGTACTTC
NA	TRBV28	TRBJ2-7	NA	CASSFVGGDYEQYF	TGTGCCAGCAGTTTTGTCGGAGGGGACTACGAGCAGTACTTC
TRBD1	TRBV7-9	TRBJ1-1	NA	CASRRGQAKPEAFF	TGTGCCAGCAGGCGGGGACAGGCTAAACCTGAAGCTTTCTTT
NA	TRBV5-6	TRBJ1-2	NA	CASRYRTAGFYGYTF	TGTGCCAGCAGATACAGGACAGCCGGGTTCTATGGCTACACCTTC
TRBD1	TRBV7-2	TRBJ2-7	NA	CASSLSTGAWVPYEQYF	TGTGCCAGCAGCCTGTCTACAGGGGCTTGGGTTCCCTACGAGCAGTACTTC
NA	TRBV15	TRBJ1-6	NA	CATSRDPGSFGPKAYNSPLHF	TGTGCCACCAGCAGAGATCCGGGATCCTTTGGACCGAAGGCCTATAATTCACCCCTCCACTTT
NA	TRBV7-2	TRBJ1-2	NA	CASSLVSNYGYTF	TGTGCCAGCAGCTTAGTTAGTAACTATGGCTACACCTTC
TRBD1	TRBV9	TRBJ1-6	NA	CASSSTGDGSPLHF	TGTGCCAGCAGCTCTACAGGGGACGGGTCACCCCTCCACTTT
NA	TRBV2	TRBJ2-4	NA	CASQFPGAKNIQYF	TGTGCCAGCCAATTCCCCGGGGCCAAAAACATTCAGTACTTC
TRBD1	TRBV19	TRBJ2-1	once	CASCRRDRGLNEQFF	TGTGCCAGTTGTCGCCGGGACAGGGGGCTGAATGAGCAGTTCTTC
NA	TRBV10-1	TRBJ2-2	NA	CASSTNTGELFF	TGCGCCAGCAGCACAAACACCGGGGAGCTGTTTTTT
NA	TRBV5-8	TRBJ1-1	NA	CASSLRGGNTEAFF	TGTGCCAGCAGCTTGCGAGGGGGGAACACTGAAGCTTTCTTT
NA	TRBV28	TRBJ1-5	NA	CASSLLRGQPQHF	TGTGCCAGCAGTTTATTGAGAGGCCAGCCCCAGCATTTT
NA	TRBV5-6	TRBJ1-1	once	CASTTPEGNTEAFF	TGTGCCAGCACCACCCCCGAGGGGAACACTGAAGCTTTCTTT
TRBD1	TRBV28	TRBJ1-1	NA	CASSRLGTGGEAFF	TGTGCCAGCAGCCGACTCGGGACAGGGGGAGAAGCTTTCTTT
TRBD2	TRBV4-1	TRBJ2-7	NA	CASSQDAGTGGYEQYF	TGCGCCAGCAGCCAAGACGCCGGGACGGGGGGCTACGAGCAGTACTTC
NA	TRBV25-1	TRBJ2-7	NA	CAAGQGDEQYF	TGTGCCGCGGGGCAGGGCGACGAGCAGTACTTC
NA	TRBV7-9	TRBJ2-7	NA	CASRDGSSYEQYF	TGTGCCAGCAGGGACGGGAGCTCCTACGAGCAGTACTTC
NA	TRBV27	TRBJ1-5	NA	CASSLLASRDQPQHF	TGTGCCAGCAGCCTACTAGCCTCTAGGGATCAGCCCCAGCATTTT
NA	TRBV12-2	TRBJ2-1	few	CASRRSSFWCGGTMIYNEQFF	TGTGCAAGTCGCCGTTCCTCCTTCTGGTGCGGGGGGACTATGATCTACAATGAGCAGTTCTTC
NA	TRBV6-6	TRBJ2-2	NA	CASRDRSNTGELFF	TGTGCCAGCAGGGACAGATCGAACACCGGGGAGCTGTTTTTT
NA	TRBV10-3	TRBJ2-7	NA	CAISEGTGYEQYF	TGTGCCATCAGTGAGGGAACAGGGTACGAGCAGTACTTC
TRBD1	TRBV29-1	TRBJ2-7	NA	CSVEGGRGTDEQYF	TGCAGCGTTGAAGGGGGCAGGGGGACGGATGAGCAGTACTTC
TRBD1	TRBV27	TRBJ2-7	NA	CASSLWPGQTYEQYF	TGTGCCAGCAGTTTATGGCCGGGACAGACCTACGAGCAGTACTTC
NA	TRBV11-2	TRBJ1-3	NA	CASALGTRGNTIYF	TGTGCCAGCGCCCTCGGGACAAGGGGAAACACCATATATTTT